The source of this T cell receptor (beta chain) is a study of blood T cell repertoires in COVID-19. Study-wide background: PBMCs, B-cell-depleted T cells, or T cells provided the cDNA or gDNA that made up the material.

V lost 8 bases to trimming and J lost 6 bases, with 14 bases between them. The CDR3 length is 12 residues. Germline values: CDR1 SNHLY, CDR2 FYNNEI. Authors' data handling: It was from reference gene primer amplification that nucleated cell counts were estimated. Using immunoSEQ multiplex PCR, the repertoire was profiled, and TCRdb retains in-frame clones only, with some absent. The V and J calls and clone size are taken from that table; D and trimming were inferred from the DNA. The sample comprises more than 300,000 clones, 88% of which are singletons, and roughly 6.6% rests with the top ten. Seattle's enrolled individuals joined amid active infection and were then monitored longitudinally.

The clonotype comes from a woman aged 70-85 years with COVID-19, enrolled during active disease. J is TRBJ2-7 and V is TRBV2; perhaps TRBD2 as D (5 bases). The sample taken for sequencing was peripheral blood. This CDR3 is CASLEGSGEQYF. CDR3 coding DNA: TGTGCCAGCCTCGAGGGAAGCGGCGAGCAGTACTTC.